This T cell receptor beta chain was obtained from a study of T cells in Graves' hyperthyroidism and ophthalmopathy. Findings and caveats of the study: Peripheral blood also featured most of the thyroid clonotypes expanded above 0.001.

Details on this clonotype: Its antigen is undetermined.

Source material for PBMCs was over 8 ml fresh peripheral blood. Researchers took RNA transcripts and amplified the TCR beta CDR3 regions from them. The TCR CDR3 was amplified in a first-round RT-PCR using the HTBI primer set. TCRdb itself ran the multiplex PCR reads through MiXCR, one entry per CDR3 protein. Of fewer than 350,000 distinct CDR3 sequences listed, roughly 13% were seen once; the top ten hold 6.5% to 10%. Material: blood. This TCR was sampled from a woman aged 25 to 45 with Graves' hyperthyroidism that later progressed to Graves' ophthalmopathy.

CDR3 sequence reads: CASSQNVGVQETQYF. For the CDR3, the DNA is TGTGCCAGCAGCCAAAATGTGGGGGTTCAAGAGACCCAGTACTTC. The V call is TRBV14, the J call TRBJ2-5, with D possibly called TRBD1 or TRBD2 (5 bases each). V was shortened by 2 bases and J by 2 bases, with 12 bases between the two germline ends. The germline gives CDR1 SGHDN, CDR2 FVKESK. This CDR3 contains 15 residues.